The T cell receptor beta chain under discussion was sequenced for a study of T-cell memory formation after mild COVID-19. Background on the study: TCR clusters largely stayed donor specific.

The CDR3 contains 15 residues. The germline gives CDR1 LGHNA, CDR2 YSLEER. The V segment lost 4 bases and the J segment 7 bases; nucleotides outside the gene matches: 9. In TCRdb, the 5' RACE reads were re-called with MiXCR into one record per CDR3 protein. The data hold 250,000 or so distinct CDR3 sequences, with around 17% observed a single time. In regard to this clonotype: What it binds is unknown.

Study-wide points: Mainly CM and EM harbored the contracting CD4+ clones; mainly EMRA harbored the CD8+ ones. Certain responding clones were present in pre-infection memory, suggesting participation of cross-reactive memory. Later expanders leaned toward CD4+, whereas clones contracting from day 15 to 85 were balanced CD4/CD8.

Sequenced: PBMCs or a T cell subset sorted from them (not recorded which). This TCR came from a young man who had mild COVID-19 (a few samples of this study predate the infection). Cell type and time point are not known. This chain connects TRBV4-3 to TRBJ2-4; 8 nucleotides match TRBD2. In DNA, the CDR3 is TGCGCCAGCAGCCGCGATAGCGGGGTTGGGAACATTCAGTACTTC. Protein product: CASSRDSGVGNIQYF.